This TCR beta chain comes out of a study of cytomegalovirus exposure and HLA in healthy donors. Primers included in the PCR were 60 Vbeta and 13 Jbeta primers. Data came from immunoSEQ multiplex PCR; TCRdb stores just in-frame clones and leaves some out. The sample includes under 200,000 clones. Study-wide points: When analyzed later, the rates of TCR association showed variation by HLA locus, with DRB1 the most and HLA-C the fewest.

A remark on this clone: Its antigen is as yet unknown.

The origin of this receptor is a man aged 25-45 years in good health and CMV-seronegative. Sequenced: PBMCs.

The CDR3 protein is CASSRTVKYGYTF. Written as DNA, the CDR3 is TGTGCCAGCAGCAGGACAGTGAAGTATGGCTACACCTTC. This rearrangement joins TRBV9 to TRBJ1-2, with D perhaps matching TRBD1 (6 bases). CDR3 length: 13 amino acids. V shed 4 bases and J shed 5 bases, with 12 bases lying between them. Germline V gives CDR1 SGDLS, CDR2 YYNGEE.